This T cell receptor beta chain was captured by sequencing in a study of blood T cell repertoires in COVID-19. Study details: Sites in the United States, Italy and Spain provided acute and convalescent COVID-19 samples.

CDR3 length equals 16 residues. V lost 4 bases and J lost 7; bases outside the gene matches: 12. CDR1 MGHRA and CDR2 YSYEKL come from the germline V gene. This table comes from immunoSEQ multiplex PCR, and its TCRdb copy is limited to in-frame clones, with some not included. The profile shows about 110,000 clones, roughly four fifths of them singletons. The specimen sequenced was peripheral blood. V usage is TRBV4-1 and J usage is TRBJ1-4; TRBD1 matches at 7 bases. The receptor's source is a man aged 65 to 79 with acute or convalescent COVID-19. CDR3 DNA: TGCGCCAGCAGCCCGGACAGGTTCAAACGTACTGAAAAACTGTTTTTT. It translates to CASSPDRFKRTEKLFF.